The TCR beta chain described here comes from a study of control samples from healthy donors and cancer patients. Clones were read by immunoSEQ multiplex PCR, and TCRdb kept only the in-frame ones, dropping some. Altogether roughly 32,000 clones are present, 86% being singletons, with the ten largest covering about 1.6%. The CDR3 covers 19 residues. The V gene end was trimmed by 5 bases and the J gene end by 1 base; junction bases not matched to a gene: 13. The chain is built from TRBV23-1 and TRBJ2-7; 14 bases align to TRBD2. TRBV23-1 is known as an ORF, though its function is uncertain. Sequenced input: PBMCs. The receptor was derived from a woman in her thirties or forties with lung cancer. The CDR3 spells CASSLNPGLAGAGSYEQYF. CDR3 coding DNA: TGCGCCAGCAGTTTGAATCCGGGACTAGCGGGGGCGGGATCCTACGAGCAGTACTTC.